The rows below give T cell receptor beta chains drawn from one sample of a study of blood T cells in healthy people across ages. TCRdb re-called the 5' RACE reads with MiXCR, one entry per CDR3 protein. The sample carries approximately 780,000 distinct CDR3 sequences, roughly 24% recorded once. These same data were also listed under a study on T cells of mothers and their children.

The sequenced material came from blood. The receptor source for this set is a boy under 18 in good health. Each CDR3 is given with its conserved first and last residue. The order of the fields is J gene, clone size, V gene, D gene, CDR3 protein, CDR3 DNA. The D gene is left open where the match is weak. Size is stated for part of the rows, as once, few or many counts, or as a class when the clone is expanded.

j_call: TRBJ2-7; clone_size: once; v_call: TRBV19; d_call: NA; cdr3_aa: CASSQPPYEQYF; cdr3_nt: TGTGCCAGTAGTCAGCCGCCCTACGAGCAGTACTTC
j_call: TRBJ1-5; clone_size: NA; v_call: TRBV5-6; d_call: NA; cdr3_aa: CASSSQGFGNQPQHF; cdr3_nt: TGTGCCAGCAGCTCACAGGGCTTTGGCAATCAGCCCCAGCATTTT
j_call: TRBJ2-1; clone_size: NA; v_call: TRBV20-1; d_call: NA; cdr3_aa: CSARDGETSSRNEQFF; cdr3_nt: TGCAGTGCTAGAGATGGGGAGACTAGTAGTCGCAATGAGCAGTTCTTC
j_call: TRBJ1-3; clone_size: few; v_call: TRBV6-5; d_call: NA; cdr3_aa: CASRRDVWNTIYF; cdr3_nt: TGTGCCAGCAGAAGGGACGTTTGGAACACCATATATTTT
j_call: TRBJ2-3; clone_size: few; v_call: TRBV10-1; d_call: NA; cdr3_aa: CASSGLPTDTQYF; cdr3_nt: TGCGCCAGCAGTGGACTACCTACAGATACGCAGTATTTT
j_call: TRBJ2-4; clone_size: few; v_call: TRBV4-2; d_call: NA; cdr3_aa: CASSQARGAQNIQYF; cdr3_nt: TGTGCCAGCAGCCAAGCAAGAGGGGCCCAAAACATTCAGTACTTC
j_call: TRBJ1-5; clone_size: once; v_call: TRBV5-1; d_call: NA; cdr3_aa: CASSLGAQAGSPNQPQHF; cdr3_nt: TGCGCCAGCAGCTTGGGGGCTCAGGCAGGCTCCCCCAACCAGCCCCAGCATTTT
j_call: TRBJ2-1; clone_size: NA; v_call: TRBV6-5; d_call: NA; cdr3_aa: CASKRAALIYNEQFF; cdr3_nt: TGTGCCAGCAAAAGGGCGGCGCTCATCTACAATGAGCAGTTCTTC
j_call: TRBJ2-7; clone_size: few; v_call: TRBV15; d_call: TRBD2; cdr3_aa: CATSIPAGDEQYF; cdr3_nt: TGTGCCACCAGCATTCCTGCGGGGGACGAGCAGTACTTC
j_call: TRBJ1-2; clone_size: NA; v_call: TRBV20-1; d_call: NA; cdr3_aa: CSTFRDGYGYTF; cdr3_nt: TGCAGTACTTTCCGGGACGGTTATGGCTACACCTTC
j_call: TRBJ2-2; clone_size: few; v_call: TRBV7-3; d_call: TRBD1; cdr3_aa: CASSQHTGGYTGELFF; cdr3_nt: TGTGCCAGCAGCCAGCACACAGGGGGCTACACCGGGGAGCTGTTTTTT
j_call: TRBJ1-4; clone_size: NA; v_call: TRBV18; d_call: NA; cdr3_aa: CASSPKQVYEKLFF; cdr3_nt: TGTGCCAGCTCACCTAAGCAGGTGTACGAAAAACTGTTTTTT
j_call: TRBJ2-5; clone_size: NA; v_call: TRBV20-1; d_call: TRBD2; cdr3_aa: CSALIELAGRMSETQYF; cdr3_nt: TGCAGTGCTCTCATCGAACTAGCGGGGAGGATGTCAGAGACCCAGTACTTC
j_call: TRBJ1-1; clone_size: NA; v_call: TRBV6-6; d_call: TRBD1; cdr3_aa: CASSYSLTGKRAEAFF; cdr3_nt: TGTGCCAGCAGTTACTCCCTGACAGGGAAGAGGGCTGAAGCTTTCTTT
j_call: TRBJ1-1; clone_size: few; v_call: TRBV20-1; d_call: NA; cdr3_aa: CSAREAANTEAFF; cdr3_nt: TGCAGTGCTAGAGAGGCAGCGAACACTGAAGCTTTCTTT
j_call: TRBJ2-7; clone_size: NA; v_call: TRBV9; d_call: NA; cdr3_aa: CASSVVPDSSYEQYF; cdr3_nt: TGTGCCAGCAGCGTAGTTCCGGACTCTTCCTACGAGCAGTACTTC
j_call: TRBJ2-1; clone_size: few; v_call: TRBV4-1; d_call: NA; cdr3_aa: CASSQDRGPAYNEQFF; cdr3_nt: TGCGCCAGCAGCCAAGATAGGGGACCGGCCTACAATGAGCAGTTCTTC
j_call: TRBJ2-1; clone_size: few; v_call: TRBV7-2; d_call: NA; cdr3_aa: CASRQDYNEQFF; cdr3_nt: TGTGCCAGCAGACAGGACTACAATGAGCAGTTCTTC
j_call: TRBJ2-1; clone_size: NA; v_call: TRBV4-1; d_call: TRBD1; cdr3_aa: CASSLSPGQGASEQFF; cdr3_nt: TGCGCCAGCAGCCTATCCCCGGGACAGGGGGCGAGTGAGCAGTTCTTC
j_call: TRBJ2-2; clone_size: NA; v_call: TRBV12-5; d_call: TRBD1; cdr3_aa: CASDRGLTGELFF; cdr3_nt: TGTGCTAGCGACAGGGGGCTCACCGGGGAGCTGTTTTTT
j_call: TRBJ2-2; clone_size: NA; v_call: TRBV5-1; d_call: NA; cdr3_aa: CASSLTRRNTGELFF; cdr3_nt: TGCGCCAGCAGCTTGACGCGACGGAACACCGGGGAGCTGTTTTTT
j_call: TRBJ2-7; clone_size: NA; v_call: TRBV5-1; d_call: NA; cdr3_aa: CASSSPAGHRGTWEQYF; cdr3_nt: TGCGCCAGCAGCTCACCCGCGGGCCACCGGGGAACCTGGGAGCAGTACTTC
j_call: TRBJ1-6; clone_size: few; v_call: TRBV7-2; d_call: NA; cdr3_aa: CASSPPGPSSLHF; cdr3_nt: TGTGCCAGCAGTCCCCCGGGCCCCTCTTCCCTCCACTTT
j_call: TRBJ2-1; clone_size: few; v_call: TRBV24-1; d_call: TRBD1; cdr3_aa: CATSDSTGGNEQFF; cdr3_nt: TGTGCCACCAGTGATTCGACAGGGGGGAATGAGCAGTTCTTC
j_call: TRBJ1-5; clone_size: few; v_call: TRBV28; d_call: TRBD1; cdr3_aa: CASTRTSPGQAESNQPQHF; cdr3_nt: TGTGCCAGCACCAGAACGTCGCCGGGACAGGCGGAAAGCAATCAGCCCCAGCATTTT
j_call: TRBJ1-2; clone_size: few; v_call: TRBV20-1; d_call: NA; cdr3_aa: CSASDGNGYTF; cdr3_nt: TGCAGTGCTAGTGACGGAAATGGCTACACCTTC
j_call: TRBJ1-4; clone_size: NA; v_call: TRBV7-9; d_call: NA; cdr3_aa: CANSLSASNEKLFF; cdr3_nt: TGTGCCAACAGCTTATCCGCATCTAATGAAAAACTGTTTTTT
j_call: TRBJ1-2; clone_size: NA; v_call: TRBV9; d_call: NA; cdr3_aa: CASSVDLQRDGPNYGYTF; cdr3_nt: TGTGCCAGCAGCGTAGATCTACAGCGGGATGGTCCTAACTATGGCTACACCTTC
j_call: TRBJ1-3; clone_size: few; v_call: TRBV19; d_call: TRBD1; cdr3_aa: CASSVDRVNTIYF; cdr3_nt: TGTGCCAGTAGTGTGGACAGGGTAAACACCATATATTTT
j_call: TRBJ1-2; clone_size: NA; v_call: TRBV7-9; d_call: NA; cdr3_aa: CASSLGAGVHYGYTF; cdr3_nt: TGTGCCAGCAGCTTAGGTGCGGGAGTTCACTATGGCTACACCTTC
j_call: TRBJ2-5; clone_size: few; v_call: TRBV29-1; d_call: NA; cdr3_aa: CSVKGGRETQYF; cdr3_nt: TGCAGCGTTAAGGGGGGCAGGGAGACCCAGTACTTC
j_call: TRBJ2-3; clone_size: few; v_call: TRBV3-1; d_call: NA; cdr3_aa: CASSQDSADTQYF; cdr3_nt: TGTGCCAGCAGCCAAGACTCGGCAGATACGCAGTATTTT
j_call: TRBJ2-1; clone_size: NA; v_call: TRBV29-1; d_call: NA; cdr3_aa: CSKVWDEQFF; cdr3_nt: TGCAGCAAGGTCTGGGATGAGCAGTTCTTC
j_call: TRBJ2-5; clone_size: NA; v_call: TRBV20-1; d_call: NA; cdr3_aa: CSAHPRTVGRETQYF; cdr3_nt: TGCAGTGCCCACCCCCGTACGGTAGGGCGGGAGACCCAGTACTTC
j_call: TRBJ2-5; clone_size: many; v_call: TRBV28; d_call: TRBD1; cdr3_aa: CASSPRDSKETQYF; cdr3_nt: TGTGCCAGCAGTCCCCGGGACAGTAAAGAGACCCAGTACTTC
j_call: TRBJ2-1; clone_size: once; v_call: TRBV11-2; d_call: TRBD2; cdr3_aa: CASRRWTSADEQFF; cdr3_nt: TGTGCCAGCAGACGTTGGACTAGCGCGGATGAGCAGTTCTTC
j_call: TRBJ1-1; clone_size: NA; v_call: TRBV10-3; d_call: NA; cdr3_aa: CAITLTENTEAFF; cdr3_nt: TGTGCCATCACCCTGACGGAGAACACTGAAGCTTTCTTT
j_call: TRBJ2-7; clone_size: NA; v_call: TRBV7-2; d_call: TRBD1; cdr3_aa: CASSLAGTVYEQYF; cdr3_nt: TGTGCCAGCAGCTTAGCCGGGACAGTCTACGAGCAGTACTTC
j_call: TRBJ2-5; clone_size: few; v_call: TRBV20-1; d_call: NA; cdr3_aa: CSALKVAVFQETQYF; cdr3_nt: TGCAGTGCGCTAAAGGTAGCGGTTTTCCAAGAGACCCAGTACTTC
j_call: TRBJ2-3; clone_size: NA; v_call: TRBV28; d_call: NA; cdr3_aa: CATEKGGGTDTQYF; cdr3_nt: TGTGCCACGGAGAAGGGGGGGGGCACAGATACGCAGTATTTT
j_call: TRBJ2-1; clone_size: NA; v_call: TRBV11-2; d_call: NA; cdr3_aa: CASSLVFRAGEQFF; cdr3_nt: TGTGCCAGCAGCTTAGTGTTCCGGGCGGGTGAGCAGTTCTTC
j_call: TRBJ1-4; clone_size: NA; v_call: TRBV10-3; d_call: NA; cdr3_aa: CAIKGQLNEKLFF; cdr3_nt: TGTGCCATCAAGGGCCAGCTTAATGAAAAACTGTTTTTT
j_call: TRBJ1-2; clone_size: NA; v_call: TRBV10-3; d_call: NA; cdr3_aa: CAISESLRNYGYTF; cdr3_nt: TGTGCCATCAGTGAGTCCCTCAGAAACTATGGCTACACCTTC
j_call: TRBJ1-2; clone_size: few; v_call: TRBV2; d_call: NA; cdr3_aa: CASSEARRNYGYTF; cdr3_nt: TGTGCCAGCAGTGAAGCGCGTAGAAACTATGGCTACACCTTC
j_call: TRBJ2-7; clone_size: few; v_call: TRBV29-1; d_call: NA; cdr3_aa: CSARDGSSYEQYF; cdr3_nt: TGCAGCGCCCGGGACGGAAGCTCCTACGAGCAGTACTTC
j_call: TRBJ2-1; clone_size: NA; v_call: TRBV5-6; d_call: NA; cdr3_aa: CASSPEVGPTYNEQFF; cdr3_nt: TGTGCCAGCAGCCCGGAGGTAGGTCCTACCTACAATGAGCAGTTCTTC